The 20 T cell receptor beta chains given below trace back to one sample, sequenced in a study of T cell repertoires in cytomegalovirus infection (dated by TCRdb to the late 2010s). TCRdb records Illumina HiSeq 1500 as the sequencer. The raw public data were reprocessed by TCRdb itself: fastp quality trimming at Q25, MiXCR clonotype calling, in-frame beta chains only. Each record represents a unique CDR3 protein, reported with the most common genes and DNA among its rows. The table for this sample lists hundreds of thousands of distinct CDR3 sequences; around 30% of them were counted only once. Approximately 18% of the sample is in the top ten clones. No antigen has been assigned to these receptors. Sample treatment or condition, as interpreted from the label and publication: in vitro stimulation with specific CMV peptide epitopes to enrich CMV-specific T cells. The sample in question was cultured PBMCs, obtained from culture after CMV antigen stimulation. The receptors stem from a human donor in good health (CMV status not recorded). Some clones in this sample may be carry-over from other donors' samples.

The gene calls are TRBV7-6 and TRBJ2-7; TRBD2 might be the D (6 bases). V was trimmed by 0 bases and J by 7 bases, leaving 16 bases between them. The CDR3 length is 15 residues. CDR1 and CDR2 (germline): SGHVS, FNYEAQ. The CDR3 region has the DNA TGTGCCAGCAGCTTAGCGGCCGGGACCGCGGGAGAGCAGTACTTC. Its translation is CASSLAAGTAGEQYF.

This clonotype was seen more than once but under ten times. V gene TRBV7-8 combines with J gene TRBJ1-2; D is perhaps TRBD1 (5 bases). Trimming stripped 5 bases from V and 7 bases from J, with 17 bases between. The CDR3 extends over 14 amino acids. CDR1 and CDR2 from the germline V gene are SGHVS and FQNEAQ. The CDR3 is CASSEPGPQGGYTF. For the CDR3, the DNA is TGTGCCAGCAGCGAACCGGGCCCTCAGGGTGGCTACACCTTC.

This clonotype was picked up one time. The chain links TRBV10-3 to TRBJ2-1; maybe TRBD2 (5 bases). This CDR3 region has 13 residues. The germline V gene has CDR1 ENHRY and CDR2 SYGVKD. The V and J ends lost 1 base and 5 bases respectively, with 6 bases between them. The CDR3 bases are TGTGCCATCAGTGAGTTCGGGGACAATGAGCAGTTCTTC. It yields the protein CAISEFGDNEQFF.

The chain uses TRBV7-9 and TRBJ1-2; D is unresolved. Germline V gene sequence: CDR1 SEHNR, CDR2 FQNEAQ (reference sequence). The V end was cut by 4 bases, the J end by 4 bases, with 10 bases between. The CDR3 is 13 amino acids. The CDR3 loop is CASSSWVTYGYTF. CDR3 coding DNA: TGTGCCAGCAGCTCCTGGGTTACCTATGGCTACACCTTC.

This chain uses TRBV5-4 with TRBJ1-3; D remains ambiguous. The CDR3 is 14 amino acids. Germline V gene sequence: CDR1 SGHNT, CDR2 YYREEE (reference sequence). V gave up 4 bases and J gave up 2 bases, with 10 bases separating them. CDR3 nucleotides: TGTGCCAGCAGCATATCCCGTGCTGGAAACACCATATATTTT. Translating gives CASSISRAGNTIYF.

This clonotype was seen a handful of times. The J gene is TRBJ1-3, the V gene TRBV10-3, with a tentative D call TRBD1 (5 bases). CDR1 and CDR2 from the germline V gene are ENHRY and SYGVKD. Trimming removed 4 bases from V and 3 bases from J, with 13 bases in between. CDR3 length: 15 residues. CDR3 sequence reads: CAISAFPGDGNTIYF. The DNA of the CDR3 is TGTGCCATCAGTGCCTTCCCGGGGGATGGAAACACCATATATTTT.

This clonotype was counted a few times. The chain links TRBV2 to TRBJ2-2; TRBD1 agrees at 9 bases. Germline V lookup: CDR1 SNHLY, CDR2 FYNNEI. The CDR3 length is 14 residues. V trimming: 8 bases; J trimming: 9 bases; junction bases outside the gene matches: 10. This CDR3 is CASARDRVQRELFF. CDR3 DNA sequence: TGTGCCAGCGCCCGGGACAGGGTGCAGAGGGAGCTGTTTTTT.

This clonotype was counted at least ten times. The genes are TRBV7-2 and TRBJ1-2; no reliable D call. Trimming removed 10 bases from V and 7 bases from J, with 16 bases in between. CDR1 and CDR2 from the germline V gene are SGHTA and FQGNSA. The CDR3 contains 12 residues. In DNA form, the CDR3 reads TGTGCCACTTCAGCGGAGGGCTCTGGCTACACCTTC. Its protein is CATSAEGSGYTF.

This clonotype was recorded a few times. The chain joins TRBV5-4 to TRBJ1-1; D is perhaps TRBD1 (6 bases). Germline-derived CDR1 and CDR2 are SGHNT and YYREEE (reference sequence). The CDR3 is 15 residues long. Deletions cut 5 bases from V and 0 bases from J, with 14 bases between. The CDR3 is CASSYKGQMNTEAFF. CDR3 DNA: TGTGCCAGCAGTTACAAAGGACAGATGAACACTGAAGCTTTCTTT.

This sequence joins TRBV7-4 and TRBJ2-2; D remains unclear. The germline gives CDR1 SGHVT, CDR2 SQSDAQ. V was cut by 5 bases and J by 6 bases, with 13 bases left in between. This CDR3 is built from 14 residues. The CDR3 sequence is CASSPPLNPGELFF. For the CDR3, the DNA is TGTGCCAGCAGCCCACCCCTAAATCCCGGGGAGCTGTTTTTT.

The chain has TRBV28 and TRBJ1-1, with TRBD1 identical over 7 bases. With 4 bases clipped from V and 2 bases from J, the junction kept 4 bases outside the gene matches. CDR1 is MDHEN, CDR2 SYDVKM, per germline. This CDR3 region has 14 residues. The CDR3 reads CASSWGQRNTEAFF. In DNA form, the CDR3 reads TGTGCCAGCAGTTGGGGACAGAGAAACACTGAAGCTTTCTTT.

The chain employs TRBV19 and TRBJ2-7; 7 bases match TRBD2. With 7 bases clipped from V and 3 bases from J, the junction kept 6 bases outside the gene matches. Looked up from germline, CDR1 is LNHDA and CDR2 is SQIVND (reference sequence). The CDR3 spans 13 residues. The CDR3 DNA follows: TGTGCCAGTAATGTCAGGGAGGGCTACGAGCAGTACTTC. This encodes CASNVREGYEQYF.

The V call is TRBV27, the J call TRBJ2-3; no reliable D call. Trimming cost V 6 bases and J 4 bases, with 14 bases left between them. This CDR3 is 14 amino acids long. The V gene's germline CDR1 is MNHEY and CDR2 SMNVEV (reference sequence). This chain's CDR3 is CASSLAFGADTQYF. The CDR3 nucleotides are TGTGCCAGCAGCTTGGCATTCGGTGCAGATACGCAGTATTTT.

Only a few counts were recorded for this clonotype. This chain joins TRBV5-4 and TRBJ2-1, with a tentative D call TRBD2 (7 bases). The germline gives CDR1 SGHNT, CDR2 YYREEE (reference sequence). V dropped 10 bases and J dropped 5 bases, with 13 bases sitting between them. This CDR3 spans 12 amino acids. The CDR3, as DNA: TGTGCCCAAGGGGGGGTGAACAATGAGCAGTTCTTC. This encodes CAQGGVNNEQFF.

The chain carries TRBV11-1 and TRBJ2-1; 9 bases are a match to TRBD2. This CDR3 spans 15 amino acids. The trim removed 7 bases at V and 5 bases at J, leaving 9 bases unmatched. CDR1 and CDR2 (germline): SGHAT, FQDESV (reference sequence). CDR3 region: CASTAGAGGNNEQFF. CDR3 DNA: TGTGCCAGCACCGCGGGAGCGGGGGGCAACAATGAGCAGTTCTTC.

This clonotype was observed a handful of times. The chain links TRBV20-1 to TRBJ2-4; 11 bases fit TRBD2. The junction had 6 bases not matched to a gene; V was cut back by 4 bases and J by 7 bases. Germline-derived CDR1 and CDR2 are DFQATT and SNEGSKA (reference sequence). The CDR3 extends over 14 amino acids. CDR3 in DNA: TGCAGTGCTACCTATAGCGGGAGGGGGAACATTCAGTACTTC. Its translation is CSATYSGRGNIQYF.

The V and J genes are TRBV12-3 or TRBV12-4 and TRBJ2-2, with 8 bases fitting TRBD1. The CDR3 has 16 amino acids. After removal of 7 bases from V and 0 bases from J, the junction contained 7 bases not matched to a gene. The CDR3 DNA reads TGTGCCAGCACCCTACAGGGGGTAGCGAACACCGGGGAGCTGTTTTTT. Encoded protein: CASTLQGVANTGELFF.

Notes on this clonotype: A read error may produce the germline difference seen at one junction end. The rearrangement links TRBV7-2 to TRBJ2-7; D remains ambiguous. This CDR3 region has 12 residues. Germline V CDR1 and CDR2: SGHTA, FQGNSA. The CDR3 region has the DNA TGTGCCAGCAGCTTAGGGTCCTGCGAGCAGTACTTC. Protein: CASSLGSCEQYF.

At least ten counts were recorded for this clonotype. The chain couples TRBV7-2 to TRBJ2-6, with D perhaps TRBD1 (6 bases). The germline V and J ends were trimmed by 4 bases and 0 bases, with 10 bases remaining between them. CDR3 length: 16 residues. Germline V CDR1 and CDR2: SGHTA, FQGNSA. CDR3 bases: TGTGCCAGCAGCTCCCGGACAGTCTCTGGGGCCAACGTCCTGACTTTC. It yields the protein CASSSRTVSGANVLTF.

The CDR3 nucleotides read TGTGCCAGCAATGACAGGGGGAGCAATCAGCCCCAGCATTTT. The encoded protein is CASNDRGSNQPQHF. The chain couples TRBV6-1 to TRBJ1-5, with 9 positions matching TRBD1. The germline V gene has CDR1 MNHNS and CDR2 SASEGT. CDR3 size: 14 residues. Losses at the gene ends were 7 bases for V and 1 base for J; bases not matched to a gene: 2.